This T cell receptor (beta chain) was retrieved from a study of cytomegalovirus exposure and HLA in healthy donors. Findings of the study overall: Listed as cytomegalovirus-associated were around 160 TCR beta chains.

Details on this clone: Its antigen is still unknown.

The table came from immunoSEQ multiplex PCR; TCRdb's copy has only in-frame clones and leaves some out. The sample lists about 330,000 clones, roughly 90% occurring once. The V gene's germline CDR1 is SGHTA and CDR2 FQGTGA. The CDR3 spans 16 residues. The trim removed 8 bases at V and 2 bases at J, leaving 15 bases unmatched. Sample: PBMCs. V and J are TRBV7-3 and TRBJ2-7; 7 bases are a match to TRBD2. This receptor was taken from a woman aged 25 to 39 in good health and CMV-seropositive. CDR3 sequence: CASSGLGRDDAYEQYF. The CDR3 DNA is TGTGCCAGCTCCGGTTTGGGGAGGGACGATGCCTACGAGCAGTACTTC.